This T cell receptor (beta chain) emerged from a study of blood T cell repertoires in COVID-19. Clones were sequenced by immunoSEQ multiplex PCR, and TCRdb holds only the in-frame ones, with some missing. The sample shows roughly 190,000 clones, roughly 76% of them seen only once. CDR3 size: 15 residues. Unmatched junction bases numbered 12, after V lost 9 bases and J lost 6 bases. Per the germline V gene, CDR1 is MNHEY and CDR2 is SMNVEV (reference sequence). The receptor comes from a woman between 40 and 50 years old with COVID-19, enrolled during active disease. The material sequenced was peripheral blood. The rearrangement uses TRBV27 and TRBJ2-2, with TRBD2 matching over 8 bases. The CDR3 DNA follows: TGTGCCAGTACCCCGGGACTAGGGTTACCCGGGGAGCTGTTTTTT. Protein product: CASTPGLGLPGELFF.